The present T cell receptor beta chain was sequenced within a study of vaccination and CD4 T cells after COVID-19. V lost 2 bases, J lost 8 bases, and 18 bases lay in between. This CDR3 has 16 residues. Germline CDR1 is MNHEY and CDR2 is SVGAGI. This clonotype appeared a few times. Its specificity is unknown. As for treatment: approximately 10-day PBMC culture with coronavirus spike peptide pools or control peptides (ViraFEST assay). The Oncomine TCR Beta short-read assay generated sequence data from the DNA of cultured CD4+ T cells. Genomic DNA extraction was carried out from cultured CD4+ T cells. TCRdb processed the PCR reads anew with MiXCR; each CDR3 protein has one entry. This sample has just under 20,000 distinct CDR3 sequences, with 45% to 70% found just once.

The chain combines TRBV6-5 with TRBJ1-4; perhaps TRBD1 as D (5 bases). Specimen: CD4+ T cells from blood, cultured in vitro. The receptor was derived from a human donor who had recovered from COVID-19. DNA for the CDR3: TGTGCCAGCAGTTACCGGGACGGCAGGGTACGCGAAAAACTGTTTTTT. As protein: CASSYRDGRVREKLFF.